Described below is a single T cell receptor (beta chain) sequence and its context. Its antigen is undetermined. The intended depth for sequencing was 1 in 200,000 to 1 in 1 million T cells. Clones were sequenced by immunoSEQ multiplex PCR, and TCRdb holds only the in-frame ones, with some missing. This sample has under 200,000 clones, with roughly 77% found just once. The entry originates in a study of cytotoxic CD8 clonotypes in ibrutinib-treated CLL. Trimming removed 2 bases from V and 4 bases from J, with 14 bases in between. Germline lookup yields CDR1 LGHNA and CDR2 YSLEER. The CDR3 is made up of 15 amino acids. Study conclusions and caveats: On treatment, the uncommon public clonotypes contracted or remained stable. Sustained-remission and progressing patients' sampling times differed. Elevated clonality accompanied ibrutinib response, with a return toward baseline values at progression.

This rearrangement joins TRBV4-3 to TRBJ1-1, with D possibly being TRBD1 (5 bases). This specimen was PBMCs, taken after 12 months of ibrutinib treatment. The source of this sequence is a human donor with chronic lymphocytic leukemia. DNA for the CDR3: TGCGCCAGCAGCCAAATGGGAGGGGTTGGCACTGAAGCTTTCTTT. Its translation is CASSQMGGVGTEAFF.